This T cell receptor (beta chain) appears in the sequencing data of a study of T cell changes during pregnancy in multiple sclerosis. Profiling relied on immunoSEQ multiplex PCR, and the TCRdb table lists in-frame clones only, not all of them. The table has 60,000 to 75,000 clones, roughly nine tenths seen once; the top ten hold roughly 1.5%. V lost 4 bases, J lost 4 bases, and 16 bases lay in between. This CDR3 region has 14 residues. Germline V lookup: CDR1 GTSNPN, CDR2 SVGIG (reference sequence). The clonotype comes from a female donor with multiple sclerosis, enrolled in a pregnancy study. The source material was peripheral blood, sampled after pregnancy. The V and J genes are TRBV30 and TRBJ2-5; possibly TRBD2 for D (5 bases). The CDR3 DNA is TGTGCCTGGAACAACGACATTCGGGGAGAGACCCAGTACTTC. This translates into CAWNNDIRGETQYF.